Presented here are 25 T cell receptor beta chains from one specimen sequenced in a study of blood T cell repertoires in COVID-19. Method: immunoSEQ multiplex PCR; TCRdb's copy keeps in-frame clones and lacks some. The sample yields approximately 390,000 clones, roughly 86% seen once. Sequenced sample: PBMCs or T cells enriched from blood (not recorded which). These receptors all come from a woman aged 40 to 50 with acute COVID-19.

The CDR3 sequence: CASSLERRVNTEAFF. For the CDR3, the DNA is TGTGCCAGCAGCTTAGAAAGGAGGGTGAACACTGAAGCTTTCTTT. The chain links TRBV7-8 to TRBJ1-1, with unresolved D. The germline V gene encodes CDR1 SGHVS and CDR2 FQNEAQ. This CDR3 comprises 15 residues. The V and J ends lost 1 base and 0 bases respectively, with 9 bases between them. The complete variable domain, with remaining parts taken from reference TRBV7-8 and TRBJ1-1, reads GAGVSQSPRYKVAKRGQDVALRCDPISGHVSLFWYQQALGQGPEFLTYFQNEAQLDKSGLPSDRFFAERPEGSVSTLKIQRTQQEDSAVYLCASSLERRVNTEAFFGQGTRLTVV.

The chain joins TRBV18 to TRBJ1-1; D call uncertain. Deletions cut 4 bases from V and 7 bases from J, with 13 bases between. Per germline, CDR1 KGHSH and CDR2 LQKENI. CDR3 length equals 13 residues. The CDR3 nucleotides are TGTGCCAGCTCACAACAGAGTAAAGTTGAAGCTTTCTTT. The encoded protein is CASSQQSKVEAFF.

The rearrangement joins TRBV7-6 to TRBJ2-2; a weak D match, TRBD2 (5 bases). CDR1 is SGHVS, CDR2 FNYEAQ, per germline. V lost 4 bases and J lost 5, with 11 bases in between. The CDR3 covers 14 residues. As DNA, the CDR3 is TGTGCCAGCAGCTGGAGCGGCCGAACCGGGGAGCTGTTTTTT. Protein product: CASSWSGRTGELFF.

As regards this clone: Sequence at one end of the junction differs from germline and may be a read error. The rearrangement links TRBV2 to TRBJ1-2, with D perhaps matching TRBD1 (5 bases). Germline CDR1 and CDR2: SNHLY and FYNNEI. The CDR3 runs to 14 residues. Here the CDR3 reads CASPPRGNNDGYTF. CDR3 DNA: TGTGCCAGCCCACCCCGGGGGAATAACGATGGCTACACCTTC.

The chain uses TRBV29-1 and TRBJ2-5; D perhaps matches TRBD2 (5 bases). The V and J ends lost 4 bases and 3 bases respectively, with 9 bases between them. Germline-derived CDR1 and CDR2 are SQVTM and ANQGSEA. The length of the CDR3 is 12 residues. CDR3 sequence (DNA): TGCAGCGTTGCAGGAGGAGAAGAGACCCAGTACTTC. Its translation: CSVAGGEETQYF.

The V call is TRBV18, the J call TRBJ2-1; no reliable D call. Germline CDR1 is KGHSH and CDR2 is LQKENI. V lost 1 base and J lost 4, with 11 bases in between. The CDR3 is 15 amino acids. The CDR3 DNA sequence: TGTGCCAGCTCACCACGCGGTGATGGTTACAATGAGCAGTTCTTC. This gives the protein CASSPRGDGYNEQFF.

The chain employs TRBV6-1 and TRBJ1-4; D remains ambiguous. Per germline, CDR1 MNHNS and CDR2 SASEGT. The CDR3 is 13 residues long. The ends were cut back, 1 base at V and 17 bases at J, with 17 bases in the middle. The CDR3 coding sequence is TGTGCCAGCAGTGAAGTCTCGGTCGGGTATCAATTTTTT. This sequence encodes CASSEVSVGYQFF.

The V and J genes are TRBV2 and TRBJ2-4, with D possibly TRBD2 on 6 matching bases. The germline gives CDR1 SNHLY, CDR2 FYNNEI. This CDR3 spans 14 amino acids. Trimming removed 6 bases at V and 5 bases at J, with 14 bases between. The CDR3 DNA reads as TGTGCCAGCAGGGCCGGGACTTCCCAAAACATTCAGTACTTC. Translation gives CASRAGTSQNIQYF.

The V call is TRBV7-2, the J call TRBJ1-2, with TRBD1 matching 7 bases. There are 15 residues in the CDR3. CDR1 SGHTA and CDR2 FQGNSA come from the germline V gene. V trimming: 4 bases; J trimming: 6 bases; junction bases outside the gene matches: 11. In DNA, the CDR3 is TGTGCCAGCAGCTCTGGACAGGCCCGGGCCAATGGCTACACCTTC. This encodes CASSSGQARANGYTF.

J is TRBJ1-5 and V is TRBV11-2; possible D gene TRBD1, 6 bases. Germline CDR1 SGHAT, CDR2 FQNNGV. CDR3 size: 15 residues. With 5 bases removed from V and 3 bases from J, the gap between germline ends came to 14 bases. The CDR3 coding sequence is TGTGCCAGCAGCCGAAACAGGGATGTCAATCAGCCCCAGCATTTT. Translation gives CASSRNRDVNQPQHF.

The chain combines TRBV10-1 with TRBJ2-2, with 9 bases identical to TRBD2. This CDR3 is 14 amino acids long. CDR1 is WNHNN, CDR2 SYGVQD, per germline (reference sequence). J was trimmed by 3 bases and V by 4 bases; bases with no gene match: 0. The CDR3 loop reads CASSGGRDTGELFF. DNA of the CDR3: TGCGCCAGCAGTGGCGGGAGGGACACCGGGGAGCTGTTTTTT.

CDR3 in amino acids: CASSPRGAGGQETQYF. The CDR3 nucleotides read TGTGCCAGTAGTCCGCGAGGGGCGGGGGGGCAAGAGACCCAGTACTTC. The chain has TRBV19 and TRBJ2-5; 9 nucleotides line up with TRBD2. CDR1 and CDR2 from the germline V gene are LNHDA and SQIVND (reference sequence). CDR3 length: 16 residues. Trimming took 5 bases from V and 2 from J; bases not matched to a gene: 9.

The CDR3 DNA sequence: TGTGCCAGCAGCCGACAGGGGGACACCGGGGAGCTGTTTTTT. Amino acids: CASSRQGDTGELFF. The rearrangement links TRBV7-9 to TRBJ2-2; TRBD1 agrees at 9 bases. CDR1 SEHNR and CDR2 FQNEAQ come from the germline V gene (reference sequence). The CDR3 length is 14 residues. V shed 5 bases, J shed 3 bases, and the junction held 1 base outside the gene matches.

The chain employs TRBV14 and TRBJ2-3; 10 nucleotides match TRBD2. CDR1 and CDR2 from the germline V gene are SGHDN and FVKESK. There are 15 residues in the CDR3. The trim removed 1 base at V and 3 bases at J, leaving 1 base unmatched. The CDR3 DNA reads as TGTGCCAGCAGCCAAGCACTAGCGGGGACAGATACGCAGTATTTT. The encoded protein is CASSQALAGTDTQYF.

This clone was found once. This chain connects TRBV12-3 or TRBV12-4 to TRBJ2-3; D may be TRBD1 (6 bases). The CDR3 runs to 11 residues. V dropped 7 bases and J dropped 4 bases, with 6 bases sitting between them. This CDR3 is CASTGADTQYF. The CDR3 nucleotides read TGTGCCAGCACAGGGGCAGATACGCAGTATTTT.

CDR3 region: CASAAGRNDYGYTF. The CDR3 nucleotides are TGTGCCAGCGCGGCAGGGCGTAATGACTATGGCTACACCTTC. The chain combines TRBV6-5 with TRBJ1-2; D possibly corresponds to TRBD1 (5 bases). CDR3 length: 14 residues. CDR1 and CDR2 (germline): MNHEY, SVGAGI. Trimming stripped 8 bases from V and 3 bases from J, with 16 bases between.

CDR3 region: CSASKVLGGSNSPLHF. CDR3 nucleotide sequence: TGCAGTGCTAGTAAGGTTTTGGGGGGGAGTAATTCACCCCTCCACTTT. The V call is TRBV20-1, the J call TRBJ1-6; perhaps TRBD1 as D (5 bases). The CDR3 contains 16 residues. V shed 3 bases and J shed 6 bases, with 18 bases lying between them. Germline V gives CDR1 DFQATT, CDR2 SNEGSKA (reference sequence).

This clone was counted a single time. In DNA, the CDR3 is TGTGCCAGCAGCACGACTAGGTCAAAAGAGCAGTTCTTC. Its protein product is CASSTTRSKEQFF. The gene calls are TRBV9 and TRBJ2-1; maybe TRBD2 (6 bases). The CDR3 extends over 13 amino acids. V was clipped by 4 bases and J by 10 bases, with 15 bases between them. Per the germline V gene, CDR1 is SGDLS and CDR2 is YYNGEE.

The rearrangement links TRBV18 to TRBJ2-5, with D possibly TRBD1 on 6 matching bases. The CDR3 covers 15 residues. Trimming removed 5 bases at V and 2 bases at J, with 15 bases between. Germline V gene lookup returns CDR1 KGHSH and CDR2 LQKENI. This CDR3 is CASSFLQGFQETQYF. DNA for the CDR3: TGTGCCAGCTCATTTCTACAGGGTTTTCAAGAGACCCAGTACTTC.

The DNA for the CDR3 is TGTGCCAGCAGCTGGTCTAGCGGGGGTAAAGAGACCCAGTACTTC. Protein product: CASSWSSGGKETQYF. The rearrangement uses TRBV11-2 and TRBJ2-5, with TRBD2 matching over 10 bases. Germline lookup yields CDR1 SGHAT and CDR2 FQNNGV. With 4 bases clipped from V and 3 bases from J, the junction kept 5 bases outside the gene matches. The CDR3 covers 15 residues. Together with reference TRBV11-2 and TRBJ2-5, the CDR3 gives the full variable domain: EAGVAQSPRYKIIEKRQSVAFWCNPISGHATLYWYQQILGQGPKLLIQFQNNGVVDDSQLPKDRFSAERLKGVDSTLKIQPAKLEDSAVYLCASSWSSGGKETQYFGPGTRLLVL.

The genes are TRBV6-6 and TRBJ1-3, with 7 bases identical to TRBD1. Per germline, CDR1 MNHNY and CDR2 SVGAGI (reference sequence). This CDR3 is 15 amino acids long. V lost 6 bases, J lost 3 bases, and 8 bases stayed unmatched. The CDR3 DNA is TGTGCCAGCAGGACACTCCGGGACAGTGGAAACACCATATATTTT. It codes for CASRTLRDSGNTIYF.

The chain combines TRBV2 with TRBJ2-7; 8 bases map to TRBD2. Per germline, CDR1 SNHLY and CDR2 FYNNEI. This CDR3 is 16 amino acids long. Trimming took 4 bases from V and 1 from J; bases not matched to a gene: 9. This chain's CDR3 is CASSVQGSGESYEQYF. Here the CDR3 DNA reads TGTGCCAGCAGTGTGCAGGGTAGCGGGGAATCCTACGAGCAGTACTTC.

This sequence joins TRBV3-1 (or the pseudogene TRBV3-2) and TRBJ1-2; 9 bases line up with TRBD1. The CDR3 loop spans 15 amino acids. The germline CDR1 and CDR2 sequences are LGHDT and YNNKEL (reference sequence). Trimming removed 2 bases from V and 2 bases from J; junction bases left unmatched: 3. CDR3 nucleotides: TGTGCCAGCAGCCAACGTACAGGGGGCAACTATGGCTACACCTTC. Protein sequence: CASSQRTGGNYGYTF.

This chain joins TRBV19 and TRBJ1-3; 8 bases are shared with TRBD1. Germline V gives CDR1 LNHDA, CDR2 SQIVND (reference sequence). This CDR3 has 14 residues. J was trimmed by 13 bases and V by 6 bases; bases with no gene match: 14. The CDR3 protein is CASSRQGPRGYIYF. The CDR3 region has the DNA TGTGCCAGTAGCCGACAGGGGCCCCGTGGGTATATATATTTT.

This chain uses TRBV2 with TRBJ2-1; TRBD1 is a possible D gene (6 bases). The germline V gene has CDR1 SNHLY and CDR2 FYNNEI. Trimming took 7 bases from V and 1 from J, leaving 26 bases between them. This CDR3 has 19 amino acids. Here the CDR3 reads CASIKITGPLVKSYNEQFF. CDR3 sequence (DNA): TGTGCCAGCATTAAGATTACAGGGCCTCTCGTTAAGTCCTACAATGAGCAGTTCTTC.